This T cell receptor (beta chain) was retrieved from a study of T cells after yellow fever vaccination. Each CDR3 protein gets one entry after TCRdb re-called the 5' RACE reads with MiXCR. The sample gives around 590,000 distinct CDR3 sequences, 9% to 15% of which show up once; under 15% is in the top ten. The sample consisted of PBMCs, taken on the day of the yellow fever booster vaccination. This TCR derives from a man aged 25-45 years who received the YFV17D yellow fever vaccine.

The CDR3 coding sequence is TGTGCCAGTAGTTCCCGGACGGCCACTCGGGAGCAGTACTTC. Residues: CASSSRTATREQYF. V usage is TRBV19 and J usage is TRBJ2-7; D uncertain. V lost 5 bases and J lost 7, with 18 bases in between. This CDR3 is 14 amino acids long. Looked up from germline, CDR1 is LNHDA and CDR2 is SQIVND (reference sequence).